Below are 3 T cell receptor beta chains sequenced from a single sample in a study of T-cell reconstitution after alpha-beta-depleted transplantation in children. A TCRbeta library incorporating unique molecular identifiers was prepared. TCRdb re-called the PCR reads with MiXCR, one entry per CDR3 protein. The sample holds approximately 220,000 distinct CDR3 sequences, approximately 17% seen once. This material consisted of PBMCs, mostly from graft donor cells, taken 360 days after TCRalphabeta/CD19-depleted stem cell transplant. Receptors originate from a male patient under 10 years old who had a stem cell transplant for acute lymphoblastic leukemia, so the T cells may come from the graft donor.

This clonotype has just a few counts. This chain joins TRBV5-1 and TRBJ2-7; D is undetermined. Germline values: CDR1 SGHRS, CDR2 YFSETQ. There are 12 residues in the CDR3. Trimming removed 4 bases from V and 2 bases from J, with 7 bases in between. The CDR3 nucleotides are TGCGCCAGCAGCACCGCACCCTACGAGCAGTACTTC. This gives the protein CASSTAPYEQYF.

The chain employs TRBV5-1 and TRBJ1-1; D not certain. This CDR3 comprises 14 residues. Germline-derived CDR1 and CDR2 are SGHRS and YFSETQ. Trimming stripped 0 bases from V and 0 bases from J, with 6 bases between. CDR3 nucleotide sequence: TGCGCCAGCAGCTTGGCCAATCTGAACACTGAAGCTTTCTTT. Translating it yields CASSLANLNTEAFF.

This clonotype was recorded a few times. The gene calls are TRBV10-3 and TRBJ2-7; D ambiguous. Germline lookup yields CDR1 ENHRY and CDR2 SYGVKD. V lost 2 bases and J lost 6, with 14 bases in between. This CDR3 is built from 14 residues. DNA of the CDR3: TGTGCCATCAGTGAGACTAATAAACGGGCCGAGCAGTACTTC. Protein sequence: CAISETNKRAEQYF.